This TCR beta chain was found in a study of PD-1 blockade in classical Hodgkin lymphoma. Study results and limitations: The drivers behind the repertoire differences, possibly disease activity or prior therapy, remain undefined. The study found complete responders had baseline diversity similar to newly diagnosed patients. CD4+ TCR diversity, unlike CD8+, climbed significantly by C4D1. Reports described newly diagnosed patients as having lower baseline TCR diversity than healthy donors.

Regarding time point: cycle 4 day 1 (C4D1), after less than seven weeks of nivolumab. Following autologous stem cell transplantation, relapse occurred in every patient, and exposure to brentuximab vedotin varied. Turning to this clone: Its antigen is not identified.

Generated by immunoSEQ multiplex PCR, the TCRdb table keeps only in-frame clones and is missing some. The table has about 90,000 clones, 83% seen once. This TCR was sampled from a human donor with classical Hodgkin lymphoma. The starting material was peripheral blood mononuclear cells (PBMCs), obtained before the fourth cycle of nivolumab.

The CDR3 sequence: CASSPGQGLDWYGYTF. Here the CDR3 DNA reads TGTGCCAGCAGTCCGGGACAGGGTTTGGATTGGTATGGCTACACCTTC. The chain couples TRBV6-6 to TRBJ1-2; TRBD1 matches at 9 bases. Germline V gene lookup returns CDR1 MNHNY and CDR2 SVGAGI (reference sequence). V was pared by 5 bases and J by 5 bases, with 12 bases of the junction left unmatched. This CDR3 region has 16 residues.